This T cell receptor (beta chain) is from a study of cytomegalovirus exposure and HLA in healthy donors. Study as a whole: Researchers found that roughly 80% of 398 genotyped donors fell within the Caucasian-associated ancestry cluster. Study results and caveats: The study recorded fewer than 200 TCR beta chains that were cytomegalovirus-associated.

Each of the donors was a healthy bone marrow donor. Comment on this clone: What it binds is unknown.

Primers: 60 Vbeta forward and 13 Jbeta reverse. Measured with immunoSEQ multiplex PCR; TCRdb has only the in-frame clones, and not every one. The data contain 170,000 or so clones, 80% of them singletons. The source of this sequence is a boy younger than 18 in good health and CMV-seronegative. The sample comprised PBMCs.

The chain's CDR3 is CASSPRMIRTEAFF. The CDR3 region has the DNA TGTGCCAGCAGCCCGAGGATGATAAGGACTGAAGCTTTCTTT. The rearrangement links TRBV5-8 to TRBJ1-1; D is unresolved. CDR3 length equals 14 residues. The V end was cut by 4 bases, the J end by 5 bases, with 15 bases between. Germline CDR1 and CDR2: SGHTS and YDEGEE.